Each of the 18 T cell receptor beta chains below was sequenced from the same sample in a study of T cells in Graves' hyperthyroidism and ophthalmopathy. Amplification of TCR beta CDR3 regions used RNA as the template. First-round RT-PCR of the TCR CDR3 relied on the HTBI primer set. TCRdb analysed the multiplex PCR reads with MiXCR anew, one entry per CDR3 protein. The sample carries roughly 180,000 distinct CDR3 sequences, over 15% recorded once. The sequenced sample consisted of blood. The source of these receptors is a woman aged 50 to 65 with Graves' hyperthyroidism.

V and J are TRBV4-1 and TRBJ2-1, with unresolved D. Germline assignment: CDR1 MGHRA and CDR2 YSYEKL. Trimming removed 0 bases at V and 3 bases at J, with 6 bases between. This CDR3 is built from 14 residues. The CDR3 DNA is TGCGCCAGCAGCCAAGATGATAGCTACAATGAGCAGTTCTTC. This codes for CASSQDDSYNEQFF.

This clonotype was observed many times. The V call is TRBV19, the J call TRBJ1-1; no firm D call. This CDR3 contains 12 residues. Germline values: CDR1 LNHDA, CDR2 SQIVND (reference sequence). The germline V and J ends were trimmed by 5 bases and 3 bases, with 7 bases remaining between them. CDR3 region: CASSYKDTEAFF. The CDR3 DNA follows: TGTGCCAGTAGTTATAAGGACACTGAAGCTTTCTTT.

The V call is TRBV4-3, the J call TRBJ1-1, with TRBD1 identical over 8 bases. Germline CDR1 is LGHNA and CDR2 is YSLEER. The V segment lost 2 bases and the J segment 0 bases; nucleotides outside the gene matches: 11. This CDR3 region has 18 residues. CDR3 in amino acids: CASSQKIGRGPMNTEAFF. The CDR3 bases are TGCGCCAGCAGCCAAAAGATCGGCAGGGGGCCTATGAACACTGAAGCTTTCTTT.

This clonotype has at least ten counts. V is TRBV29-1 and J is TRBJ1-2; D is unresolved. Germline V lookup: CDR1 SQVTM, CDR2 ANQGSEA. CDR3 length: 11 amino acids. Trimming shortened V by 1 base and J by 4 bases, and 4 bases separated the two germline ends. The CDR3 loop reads CSVEVFYGYTF. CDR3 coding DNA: TGCAGCGTTGAAGTCTTCTATGGCTACACCTTC.

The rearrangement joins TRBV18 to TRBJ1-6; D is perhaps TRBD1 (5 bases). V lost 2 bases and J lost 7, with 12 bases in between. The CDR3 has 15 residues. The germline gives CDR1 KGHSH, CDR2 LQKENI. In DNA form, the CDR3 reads TGTGCCAGCTCACCAGGGACCCCGGGGAATTCACCCCTCCACTTT. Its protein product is CASSPGTPGNSPLHF.

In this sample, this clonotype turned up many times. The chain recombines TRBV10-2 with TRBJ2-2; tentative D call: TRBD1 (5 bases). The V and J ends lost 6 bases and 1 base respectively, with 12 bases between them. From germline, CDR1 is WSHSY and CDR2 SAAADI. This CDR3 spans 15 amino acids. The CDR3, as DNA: TGCGCCAGCAGGGAGCAGGGAAGGAACACCGGGGAGCTGTTTTTT. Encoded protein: CASREQGRNTGELFF.

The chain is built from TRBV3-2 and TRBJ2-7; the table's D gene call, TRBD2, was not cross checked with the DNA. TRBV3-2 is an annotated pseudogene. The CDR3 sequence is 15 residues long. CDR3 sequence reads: CAILSPGLATDEQYF. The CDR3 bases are TGTGCCATCCTTTCTCCGGGACTAGCGACCGACGAGCAGTACTTC.

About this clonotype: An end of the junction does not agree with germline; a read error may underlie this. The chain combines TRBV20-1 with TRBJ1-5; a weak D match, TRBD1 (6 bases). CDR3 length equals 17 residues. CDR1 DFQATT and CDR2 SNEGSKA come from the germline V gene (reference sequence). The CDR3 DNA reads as TGCAGTGCTAGAGGTGGGGGGGGGGCCTTTAGCGATCAGCCCCAGCATTTT. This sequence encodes CSARGGGGAFSDQPQHF.

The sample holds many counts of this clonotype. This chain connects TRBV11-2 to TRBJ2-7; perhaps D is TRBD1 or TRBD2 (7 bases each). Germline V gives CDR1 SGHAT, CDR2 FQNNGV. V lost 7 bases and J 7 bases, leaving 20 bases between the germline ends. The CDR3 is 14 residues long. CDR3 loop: CASTPWEGAGEQYF. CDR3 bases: TGTGCCAGCACCCCATGGGAGGGGGCTGGTGAGCAGTACTTC. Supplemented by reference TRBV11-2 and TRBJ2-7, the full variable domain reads EAGVAQSPRYKIIEKRQSVAFWCNPISGHATLYWYQQILGQGPKLLIQFQNNGVVDDSQLPKDRFSAERLKGVDSTLKIQPAKLEDSAVYLCASTPWEGAGEQYFGPGTRLTVT.

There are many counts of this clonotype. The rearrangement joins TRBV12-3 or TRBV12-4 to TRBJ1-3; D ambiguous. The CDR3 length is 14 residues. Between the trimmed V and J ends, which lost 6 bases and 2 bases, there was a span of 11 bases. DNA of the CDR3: TGTGCCAGCAGCTCAACATCGGCTGGAAACACCATATATTTT. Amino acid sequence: CASSSTSAGNTIYF.

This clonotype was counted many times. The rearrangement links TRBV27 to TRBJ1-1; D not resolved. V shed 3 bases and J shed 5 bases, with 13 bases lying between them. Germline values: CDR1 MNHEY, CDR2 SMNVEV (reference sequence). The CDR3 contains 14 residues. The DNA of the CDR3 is TGTGCCAGCAGTTTGAATGTGTTGGGGACTGAAGCTTTCTTT. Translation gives CASSLNVLGTEAFF.

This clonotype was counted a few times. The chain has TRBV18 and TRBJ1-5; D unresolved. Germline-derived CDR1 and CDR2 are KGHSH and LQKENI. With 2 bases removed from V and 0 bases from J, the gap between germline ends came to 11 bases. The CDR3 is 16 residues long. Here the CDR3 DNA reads TGTGCCAGCTCACCAAGACTATCGGATAGCAATCAGCCCCAGCATTTT. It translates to CASSPRLSDSNQPQHF.

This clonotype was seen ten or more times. CDR3: CASSAVSEAFF. CDR3 in DNA: TGCGCCAGCTCTGCAGTCAGTGAAGCTTTCTTT. The chain joins TRBV10-2 to TRBJ1-1; D remains ambiguous. This CDR3 contains 11 residues. Germline V gene data show CDR1 as WSHSY and CDR2 as SAAADI. V dropped 8 bases and J dropped 7 bases, with 11 bases sitting between them.

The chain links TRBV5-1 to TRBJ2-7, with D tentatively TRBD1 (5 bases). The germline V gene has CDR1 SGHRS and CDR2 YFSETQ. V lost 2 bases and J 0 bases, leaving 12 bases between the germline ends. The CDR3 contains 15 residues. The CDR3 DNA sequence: TGCGCCAGCAGCTTAGACAGCTCGAGCTCCTACGAGCAGTACTTC. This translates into CASSLDSSSSYEQYF.

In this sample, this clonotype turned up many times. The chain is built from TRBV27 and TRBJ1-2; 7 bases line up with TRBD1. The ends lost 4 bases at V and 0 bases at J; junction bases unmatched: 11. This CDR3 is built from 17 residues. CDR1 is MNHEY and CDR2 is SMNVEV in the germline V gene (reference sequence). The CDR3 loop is CASSYLGPQGANYGYTF. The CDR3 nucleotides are TGTGCCAGCAGTTATCTCGGGCCCCAGGGGGCTAACTATGGCTACACCTTC.

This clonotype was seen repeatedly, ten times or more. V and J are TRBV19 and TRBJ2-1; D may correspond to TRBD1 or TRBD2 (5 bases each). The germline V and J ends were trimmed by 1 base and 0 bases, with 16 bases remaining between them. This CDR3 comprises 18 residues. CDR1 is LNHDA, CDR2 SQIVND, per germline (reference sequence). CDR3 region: CASSIGLGVDPSYNEQFF. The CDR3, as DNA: TGTGCCAGTAGTATAGGGTTGGGGGTAGATCCCTCCTACAATGAGCAGTTCTTC. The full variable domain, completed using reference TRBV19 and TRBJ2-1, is DGGITQSPKYLFRKEGQNVTLSCEQNLNHDAMYWYRQDPGQGLRLIYYSQIVNDFQKGDIAEGYSVSREKKESFPLTVTSAQKNPTAFYLCASSIGLGVDPSYNEQFFGPGTRLTVL.

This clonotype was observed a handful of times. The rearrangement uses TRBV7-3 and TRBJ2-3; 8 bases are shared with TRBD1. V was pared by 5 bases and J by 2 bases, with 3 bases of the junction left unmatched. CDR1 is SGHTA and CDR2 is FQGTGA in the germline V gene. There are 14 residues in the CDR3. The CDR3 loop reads CASSRQGTTDTQYF. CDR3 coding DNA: TGTGCCAGCAGCCGACAGGGGACCACAGATACGCAGTATTTT.

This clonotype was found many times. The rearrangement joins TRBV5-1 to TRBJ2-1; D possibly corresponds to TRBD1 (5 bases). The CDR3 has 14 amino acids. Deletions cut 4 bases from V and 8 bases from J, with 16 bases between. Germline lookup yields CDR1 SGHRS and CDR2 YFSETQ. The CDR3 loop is CASSPAAGLDEQFF. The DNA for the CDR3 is TGCGCCAGCAGCCCCGCGGCAGGGCTCGATGAGCAGTTCTTC.